One sample yielded the 22 T cell receptor beta chains listed below, sequenced in a study of T cell responses to AZD1222 COVID-19 vaccine. TCRdb's table, derived via immunoSEQ multiplex PCR, lists solely in-frame clones and lacks some. The data show thousands of clones, over 75% seen once. Sequencing used peripheral blood, obtained 28 days after the second AZD1222 dose. The source of these receptors is an adult who received the AZD1222 COVID-19 vaccine.

The chain has TRBV10-3 and TRBJ1-5, with D unclear. This CDR3 spans 12 amino acids. Germline CDR1 reads ENHRY; CDR2 reads SYGVKD. Trimming took 10 bases from V and 3 from J, leaving 10 bases between them. The CDR3 loop is CATQAVNQPQHF. The CDR3 nucleotides read TGTGCCACTCAAGCAGTCAATCAGCCCCAGCATTTT.

The CDR3 loop is CASLGEEGEAFF. CDR3 sequence (DNA): TGTGCCAGCTTAGGGGAGGAAGGTGAAGCTTTCTTT. The chain combines TRBV6-4 with TRBJ1-1; TRBD1 might be the D (5 bases). Trimming shortened V by 8 bases and J by 7 bases, and 14 bases separated the two germline ends. Looked up from germline, CDR1 is MRHNA and CDR2 is SNTAGT. The CDR3 is 12 amino acids.

The V call is TRBV18, the J call TRBJ1-1; 7 bases agree with TRBD1. After removal of 7 bases from V and 3 bases from J, the junction contained 5 bases not matched to a gene. The CDR3 has 13 amino acids. Looked up from germline, CDR1 is KGHSH and CDR2 is LQKENI. The CDR3 protein is CASFLDRDTEAFF. The CDR3 bases are TGTGCCAGCTTTTTAGACAGGGACACTGAAGCTTTCTTT.

The V and J genes are TRBV24-1 and TRBJ2-3, with 16 bases that match TRBD2. Germline CDR1 and CDR2: KGHDR and SFDVKD. This CDR3 has 17 residues. J was trimmed by 5 bases and V by 4 bases; bases with no gene match: 5. Here the CDR3 reads CATSDSGTSGRGDTQYF. CDR3 sequence (DNA): TGTGCCACCAGTGACTCAGGGACTAGCGGGAGGGGAGATACGCAGTATTTT.

The chain links TRBV9 to TRBJ2-2; perhaps TRBD2 as D (7 bases). This CDR3 is built from 15 residues. Germline-derived CDR1 and CDR2 are SGDLS and YYNGEE. V was shortened by 1 base and J by 3 bases, with 10 bases between the two germline ends. The DNA for the CDR3 is TGTGCCAGCAGCGTACAGGGGAGGGACACCGGGGAGCTGTTTTTT. As protein: CASSVQGRDTGELFF.

The V call is TRBV10-3, the J call TRBJ1-5; D unresolved. The CDR3 length is 13 residues. V dropped 0 bases and J dropped 3 bases, with 3 bases sitting between them. CDR1 and CDR2 from the germline V gene are ENHRY and SYGVKD. The CDR3, as DNA: TGTGCCATCAGTGAGTCTCCCAATCAGCCCCAGCATTTT. This sequence encodes CAISESPNQPQHF.

V is TRBV10-3 and J is TRBJ2-7, with 7 bases lining up with TRBD1. In germline, CDR1 is ENHRY, CDR2 SYGVKD. CDR3 length equals 14 residues. Trimming at V came to 6 bases and at J to 5 bases, leaving 10 bases not matched to a gene. CDR3 DNA sequence: TGTGCCATCAGGCCAGAGACAGGGTGGGACGAGCAGTACTTC. As protein: CAIRPETGWDEQYF.

V usage is TRBV5-1 and J usage is TRBJ1-1; the match to TRBD1 covers 9 bases. Germline V gene sequence: CDR1 SGHRS, CDR2 YFSETQ. The CDR3 is made up of 13 amino acids. V dropped 6 bases and J dropped 6; count of bases not matched to a gene: 6. The CDR3 sequence is CASTSDRGAEAFF. The CDR3 DNA follows: TGCGCCAGCACCTCGGACAGGGGAGCTGAAGCTTTCTTT.

This clone was observed a few times. As DNA, the CDR3 is TGTGCCAGCAGCTCGACAGGGAATAACTATAATTCACCCCTCCACTTT. As protein: CASSSTGNNYNSPLHF. V usage is TRBV7-9 and J usage is TRBJ1-6; TRBD1 matches 7 bases. V lost 4 bases to trimming and J lost 3 bases; unmatched junction nucleotides: 6. The CDR3 consists of 16 residues. Germline CDR1 SEHNR, CDR2 FQNEAQ (reference sequence).

This chain uses TRBV6-5 with TRBJ2-1; D is possibly TRBD1 (5 bases). Trimming took 0 bases from V and 4 from J, leaving 13 bases between them. The CDR3 has 16 residues. CDR1 MNHEY and CDR2 SVGAGI come from the germline V gene. As DNA, the CDR3 is TGTGCCAGCAGTTACTCTGGGGCAGGGTTATACAATGAGCAGTTCTTC. Translated: CASSYSGAGLYNEQFF.

The J gene is TRBJ1-2, the V gene TRBV21-1. TRBV21-1 is shown as a pseudogene. This CDR3 region has 14 residues. The CDR3: CASSPHRGGYGYTF. The CDR3 region has the DNA TGTGCCAGCAGCCCTCATCGAGGAGGCTATGGCTACACCTTC.

This clone was observed a single time. The chain links TRBV5-1 to TRBJ2-2, with TRBD2 matching 7 bases. Germline CDR1 is SGHRS and CDR2 is YFSETQ. The CDR3 runs to 16 residues. V was clipped by 8 bases and J by 6 bases; unmatched bases: 16. The CDR3 loop is CASPQGGALFPGELFF. CDR3 nucleotides: TGCGCCAGTCCCCAGGGAGGGGCGCTTTTCCCCGGGGAGCTGTTTTTT.

The chain joins TRBV18 to TRBJ2-3, with D uncertain. The germline V and J ends were trimmed by 3 bases and 1 base, with 8 bases remaining between them. Germline loops: CDR1 KGHSH, CDR2 LQKENI. There are 14 residues in the CDR3. CDR3 in amino acids: CASSPKTGTDTQYF. CDR3 coding DNA: TGTGCCAGCTCACCCAAGACCGGCACAGATACGCAGTATTTT. The variable domain in full, with the rest retrieved from reference TRBV18 and TRBJ2-3, is NAGVMQNPRHLVRRRGQEARLRCSPMKGHSHVYWYRQLPEEGLKFMVYLQKENIIDESGMPKERFSAEFPKEGPSILRIQQVVRGDSAAYFCASSPKTGTDTQYFGPGTRLTVL.

This clone was seen once. This rearrangement joins TRBV19 to TRBJ2-3, with D perhaps TRBD2 (6 bases). Trimming took off 6 bases at V and 6 bases at J, with 10 bases between the two ends. The germline gives CDR1 LNHDA, CDR2 SQIVND (reference sequence). This CDR3 has 12 residues. The CDR3 DNA reads TGTGCCAGTAGAGACCGGGGGGATACGCAGTATTTT. This encodes CASRDRGDTQYF.

The rearrangement links TRBV6-5 to TRBJ1-3; D ambiguous. CDR3 size: 13 residues. Germline assignment: CDR1 MNHEY and CDR2 SVGAGI. The ends were cut back, 6 bases at V and 3 bases at J, with 9 bases in the middle. The CDR3 here is CASSQDVGNTIYF. The CDR3 coding sequence is TGTGCCAGCAGCCAGGACGTTGGAAACACCATATATTTT.

This chain links TRBV6-8 with TRBJ1-2; 7 bases match TRBD1. The V segment lost 9 bases and the J segment 10 bases; nucleotides outside the gene matches: 11. This CDR3 spans 12 amino acids. Germline loops: CDR1 MNHGY, CDR2 SAAAGT. This CDR3 is CARKSAGGFYTF. The CDR3 coding sequence is TGTGCCAGGAAATCCGCAGGGGGATTCTACACCTTC.

The chain couples TRBV6-5 to TRBJ1-1; D gene unclear. The CDR3 spans 15 residues. With 1 base removed from V and 0 bases from J, the gap between germline ends came to 9 bases. Per germline, CDR1 MNHEY and CDR2 SVGAGI. The CDR3 loop is CASSYYGPLNTEAFF. CDR3 nucleotide sequence: TGTGCCAGCAGTTACTATGGACCGTTGAACACTGAAGCTTTCTTT.

This clone was seen once. CDR3 DNA: TGTGCCAGCAGCTTAGATCAAGGAGGGTCCTCCTCTGGAAACACCATATATTTT. Translated: CASSLDQGGSSSGNTIYF. V gene TRBV11-3 combines with J gene TRBJ1-3; D is undetermined. CDR1 is SGHNT, CDR2 YENEEA, per germline. CDR3 length: 18 amino acids. Trimming took off 0 bases at V and 0 bases at J, with 15 bases between the two ends.

The chain joins TRBV3-1 (or the pseudogene TRBV3-2) to TRBJ2-7; TRBD1 aligns across 7 bases. After removal of 4 bases from V and 0 bases from J, the junction contained 3 bases not matched to a gene. The V gene's germline CDR1 is LGHDT and CDR2 YNNKEL (reference sequence). The CDR3 covers 14 residues. The CDR3 bases are TGTGCCAGCAGCCCCAGGGACAGCTCCTACGAGCAGTACTTC. It specifies CASSPRDSSYEQYF.

The V call is TRBV27, the J call TRBJ2-1; D perhaps matches TRBD1 (5 bases). Germline V gives CDR1 MNHEY, CDR2 SMNVEV (reference sequence). The CDR3 consists of 15 residues. The V end was cut by 5 bases, the J end by 0 bases, with 11 bases between. The CDR3 reads CASSPYRNSYNEQFF. The CDR3 DNA sequence: TGTGCCAGCAGTCCTTACAGGAACTCCTACAATGAGCAGTTCTTC.

The V call is TRBV9, the J call TRBJ1-1; D is possibly TRBD1 (5 bases). The CDR3 is made up of 15 amino acids. In germline, CDR1 is SGDLS, CDR2 YYNGEE. V gave up 3 bases and J gave up 4 bases, with 16 bases separating them. This chain's CDR3 is CASSDPRSGGTEAFF. The DNA of the CDR3 is TGTGCCAGCAGCGACCCCAGATCCGGGGGCACTGAAGCTTTCTTT.

The chain uses TRBV6-2 or TRBV6-3 and TRBJ2-1, with no clear D. With 2 bases removed from V and 4 bases from J, the gap between germline ends came to 9 bases. Germline CDR1 reads MNHEY; CDR2 reads SVGEGT. CDR3 length equals 14 residues. CDR3: CASSYGANYNEQFF. The CDR3 DNA reads as TGTGCCAGCAGTTACGGCGCGAATTACAATGAGCAGTTCTTC.